This T cell receptor (beta chain) derives from a study of T cell changes during pregnancy in multiple sclerosis. The J segment lost 2 bases and the V segment lost 1 base, leaving 3 bases of the junction unmatched. In germline, CDR1 is SEHNR, CDR2 FQNEAQ (reference sequence). This CDR3 region has 15 residues. Clones were read by immunoSEQ multiplex PCR, and TCRdb kept only the in-frame ones, dropping some. The sample has roughly 93,000 clones, around 94% seen once. The V call is TRBV7-9, the J call TRBJ2-3; 7 bases are shared with TRBD1. The receptor comes from a female donor with multiple sclerosis, enrolled in a pregnancy study. The sequencing here drew on peripheral blood, taken after pregnancy. CDR3 DNA: TGTGCCAGCAGCTTAGACAGGGGAGTCACAGATACGCAGTATTTT. Its translation: CASSLDRGVTDTQYF. Filled out from reference TRBV7-9 and TRBJ2-3, the complete variable domain reads DTGVSQNPRHKITKRGQNVTFRCDPISEHNRLYWYRQTLGQGPEFLTYFQNEAQLEKSRLLSDRFSAERPKGSFSTLEIQRTEQGDSAMYLCASSLDRGVTDTQYFGPGTRLTVL.